This T cell receptor beta chain is drawn from a study of a mutant IDH1 vaccine in newly diagnosed glioma. About the study: Visit timing is recorded as week 35 for V12 and week 47 for V13.

This CDR3 region has 16 residues. V lost 0 bases and J lost 5; bases outside the gene matches: 5. CDR1 and CDR2 (germline): SNHLY, FYNNEI. Noted time point: week 47, end of study. Each dose delivered 300 ug of mutant IDH1 20-mer peptide subcutaneously with imiquimod. New WHO grade 3 or 4 IDH1-mutant, ATRX-lost astrocytomas were present in all donors. TCRdb keeps only in-frame clones here, not all; method: immunoSEQ multiplex PCR. The repertoire holds over 75,000 clones, with 75% to 85% as singletons. For this clone: Its antigen remains unidentified.

Overall study findings and caveats: Whatever changes occurred in top peripheral T cell clonotypes seemed unrelated to pseudoprogression.

This TCR came from a man aged 35-49 years with glioma. This specimen consisted of PBMCs, obtained from a glioma patient whose treatment included an IDH1 peptide vaccine. V gene TRBV2 combines with J gene TRBJ2-2; 8 nucleotides align to TRBD2. The CDR3 coding sequence is TGTGCCAGCAGTGAAGCCCGAGCGGGGGAAACCGGGGAGCTGTTTTTT. Protein: CASSEARAGETGELFF.